Below, 32 T cell receptor beta chains from the same sample are listed, as sequenced in a study of blood T cells in healthy people across ages. Primers used in a second PCR of about 6 to 11 cycles were a sample-barcoded 5' primer and a J-beta primer mix. TCRdb used MiXCR to reprocess the 5' RACE reads, holding one entry per CDR3 protein. The repertoire has 1.5 million to 2 million distinct CDR3 sequences, 28% of them found once; the top ten carry 7.7%. Material for sequencing was blood. These receptor sequences come from a young woman in good health.

On this clonotype itself: Since no conserved phenylalanine or tryptophan closes the CDR3, a read error is the likely cause. V gene TRBV12-3 or TRBV12-4 combines with J gene TRBJ2-7; TRBD1 is a possible D gene (8 bases). V dropped 5 bases and J dropped 0 bases, with 14 bases sitting between them. This CDR3 region has 15 residues. The CDR3 nucleotides are TGTGCCAGCAGTCCCAACAGGGGGGGCTCCTACGAGCAGTACTGC. Protein sequence: CASSPNRGGSYEQYC.

This clonotype occurred a few times. J is TRBJ2-3 and V is TRBV6-5; no clear D gene. Trimming pared 0 bases from V and 2 bases from J, leaving 12 bases between. The CDR3 is 16 residues long. CDR1 is MNHEY and CDR2 is SVGAGI in the germline V gene. The CDR3 protein is CASSYSASRATDTQYF. The CDR3 nucleotides read TGTGCCAGCAGTTACTCGGCCAGCCGGGCCACAGATACGCAGTATTTT.

The chain combines TRBV18 with TRBJ1-2, with 7 bases aligning to TRBD1. CDR1 is KGHSH, CDR2 LQKENI, per germline. This CDR3 region has 15 residues. V dropped 6 bases and J dropped 2; count of bases not matched to a gene: 9. The CDR3 spells CASSHSDRPNYGYTF. The CDR3 DNA follows: TGTGCCAGCTCCCACTCGGACAGGCCAAACTATGGCTACACCTTC.

This clonotype was counted only a few times. The chain has TRBV12-3 or TRBV12-4 and TRBJ1-4; maybe TRBD1 (5 bases). Trimming pared 7 bases from V and 4 bases from J, leaving 16 bases between. The CDR3 has 15 residues. The CDR3 protein is CASTVWRDGNEKLFF. The CDR3 region has the DNA TGTGCCAGCACGGTATGGCGGGACGGTAATGAAAAACTGTTTTTT.

The V gene is TRBV6-2 or TRBV6-3, the J gene TRBJ2-7; D tentatively fits TRBD1 or TRBD2 (5 bases each). This CDR3 region has 12 residues. Germline V gene data show CDR1 as MNHEY and CDR2 as SVGEGT. Trimming stripped 4 bases from V and 5 bases from J, with 9 bases between. CDR3 residues: CASSWDQDEQYF. CDR3 DNA: TGTGCCAGCAGTTGGGACCAGGACGAGCAGTACTTC.

This clonotype was found many times. This chain connects TRBV24-1 to TRBJ1-5; D gene ambiguous. CDR1 is KGHDR, CDR2 SFDVKD, per germline. The CDR3 has 13 amino acids. V shed 5 bases and J shed 2 bases, with 6 bases lying between them. The CDR3 reads CATSGGGNQPQHF. CDR3 nucleotide sequence: TGTGCCACCAGTGGAGGAGGCAATCAGCCCCAGCATTTT.

The chain couples TRBV5-1 to TRBJ2-1; 9 nucleotides agree with TRBD2. This CDR3 comprises 17 residues. CDR1 and CDR2 from the germline V gene are SGHRS and YFSETQ. Trimming cost V 0 bases and J 7 bases; bases outside gene matches: 11. The CDR3 protein is CASSLAGAGGSKNEQFF. In nucleotides, the CDR3 is TGCGCCAGCAGCTTGGCGGGGGCGGGAGGGTCCAAGAATGAGCAGTTCTTC.

For the CDR3, the DNA is TGTGCCAGCAGCTTAGAGCCAAGCTCACCCCTCCACTTT. Its translation is CASSLEPSSPLHF. The genes are TRBV7-2 and TRBJ1-6, with D unclear. Germline lookup yields CDR1 SGHTA and CDR2 FQGNSA. The V gene lost 1 base and the J gene lost 10 bases, with 8 bases spanning the gap. The CDR3 is 13 amino acids.

The chain has TRBV6-5 and TRBJ1-1; no definite D call. Germline loops: CDR1 MNHEY, CDR2 SVGAGI. This CDR3 comprises 12 residues. Trimming cost V 7 bases and J 5 bases, with 11 bases left between them. CDR3 sequence: CASIARGTEAFF. DNA for the CDR3: TGTGCCAGCATAGCTAGAGGAACTGAAGCTTTCTTT.

V and J are TRBV5-1 and TRBJ1-4, with 8 nucleotides matching TRBD1. The junction had 9 bases not matched to a gene; V was cut back by 5 bases and J by 9 bases. CDR1 is SGHRS, CDR2 YFSETQ, per germline. The CDR3 consists of 14 residues. Written as DNA, the CDR3 is TGCGCCAGCAGTACTACAGGGGGAGGCAAAAAACTGTTTTTT. It translates to CASSTTGGGKKLFF.

This clonotype has a count of ten or more. The V and J genes are TRBV30 and TRBJ2-7; no clear D. Per germline, CDR1 GTSNPN and CDR2 SVGIG (reference sequence). V lost 2 bases to trimming and J lost 3 bases, with 8 bases between them. The CDR3 runs to 12 residues. CDR3 DNA sequence: TGTGCCTGGAGTTTAAGGTTCTACGAGCAGTACTTC. Protein: CAWSLRFYEQYF. The whole variable domain, remainder taken from reference TRBV30 and TRBJ2-7, is SQTIHQWPATLVQPVGSPLSLECTVEGTSNPNLYWYRQAAGRGLQLLFYSVGIGQISSEVPQNLSASRPQDRQFILSSKKLLLSDSGFYLCAWSLRFYEQYFGPGTRLTVT.

A note on this clonotype: Being one base from a much bigger clone, this may be a read error. The CDR3 loop reads CASTLAAGPSDPYEQFF. CDR3 DNA sequence: TGTGCCAGCACTCTAGCGGCGGGTCCGTCGGACCCCTACGAGCAGTTCTTC. The V and J genes are TRBV7-2 and TRBJ2-1; 7 positions agree with TRBD2. The CDR3 has 17 residues. Germline V lookup: CDR1 SGHTA, CDR2 FQGNSA. The junction had 22 bases not matched to a gene; V was cut back by 7 bases and J by 10 bases.

Many counts were recorded for this clonotype. The genes are TRBV12-5 and TRBJ1-2, with no clear D. The length of the CDR3 is 12 residues. Germline-derived CDR1 and CDR2 are LGHNT and FRNRAP. The germline V and J ends were trimmed by 5 bases and 1 base, with 5 bases remaining between them. In DNA form, the CDR3 reads TGTGCTAGTGGTCCAAGTAACTATGGCTACACCTTC. It translates to CASGPSNYGYTF.

This clonotype turned up a few times. V is TRBV20-1 and J is TRBJ2-7; 7 bases fit TRBD2. The CDR3 contains 12 residues. V shed 4 bases and J 3 bases; nucleotides not matched to a gene: 3. Germline loops: CDR1 DFQATT, CDR2 SNEGSKA (reference sequence). The CDR3 bases are TGCAGTGCTATAGGACTAGACTACGAGCAGTACTTC. Its protein product is CSAIGLDYEQYF.

The chain recombines TRBV3-1 with TRBJ1-6; D possibly corresponds to TRBD1 (5 bases). Per the germline V gene, CDR1 is LGHDT and CDR2 is YNNKEL (reference sequence). V was clipped by 4 bases and J by 9 bases, with 13 bases between them. The CDR3 contains 14 residues. Here the CDR3 reads CASSPVRGTSPLHF. The CDR3 bases are TGTGCCAGCAGCCCAGTAAGGGGAACTTCACCCCTCCACTTT.

This chain links TRBV20-1 with TRBJ2-1; no clear D gene. Germline CDR1 DFQATT, CDR2 SNEGSKA (reference sequence). The length of the CDR3 is 12 residues. V was clipped by 4 bases and J by 6 bases, with 10 bases between them. CDR3 loop: CSANPTANEQFF. Written as DNA, the CDR3 is TGCAGTGCTAATCCGACGGCCAATGAGCAGTTCTTC.

This clonotype was counted a few times. The genes are TRBV18 and TRBJ2-1, with TRBD1 matching over 10 bases. With V trimmed by 4 bases and J by 6 bases, 9 bases remained unmatched. The CDR3 consists of 16 residues. The germline V gene encodes CDR1 KGHSH and CDR2 LQKENI. The CDR3 here is CASSLGFGTGANEQFF. The DNA of the CDR3 is TGTGCCAGCTCACTGGGGTTCGGGACAGGGGCCAATGAGCAGTTCTTC.

The genes are TRBV5-5 and TRBJ2-3, with 9 bases fitting TRBD2. The CDR3 contains 14 residues. V shed 4 bases and J 6 bases; nucleotides not matched to a gene: 6. CDR1 SGHKS and CDR2 YYEKEE come from the germline V gene (reference sequence). The CDR3 protein is CASSPRTSADTQYF. The CDR3 nucleotides read TGTGCCAGCAGCCCCCGGACTAGCGCGGATACGCAGTATTTT.

This clonotype appeared a few times. This chain uses TRBV29-1 with TRBJ1-1, with D hard to call. V lost 4 bases and J 6 bases, leaving 12 bases between the germline ends. Germline CDR1 and CDR2: SQVTM and ANQGSEA. CDR3 length: 12 residues. The CDR3 sequence is CSVVHKGAEAFF. As DNA, the CDR3 is TGCAGCGTTGTTCATAAGGGAGCTGAAGCTTTCTTT.

For the CDR3, the DNA is TGCAGCGTCCGTCGGGATTCTAACACTGAAGCTTTCTTT. It encodes CSVRRDSNTEAFF. The chain recombines TRBV29-1 with TRBJ1-1; D not certain. Germline CDR1 reads SQVTM; CDR2 reads ANQGSEA. Trimming cost V 6 bases and J 2 bases, with 13 bases left between them. CDR3 length equals 13 residues.

A note on this clonotype: Possible read error: a much larger clone is one base away. The J gene is TRBJ2-7, the V gene TRBV5-5; D may be TRBD1 (6 bases). The CDR3 extends over 14 amino acids. Trimming pared 7 bases from V and 10 bases from J, leaving 24 bases between. Germline lookup yields CDR1 SGHKS and CDR2 YYEKEE (reference sequence). CDR3 nucleotides: TGTGCCAGCGCTTGGTCAGGGGAACAAGAGGCCCAGTACTTC. It encodes CASAWSGEQEAQYF.

In this sample, this clonotype turned up a few times. The chain employs TRBV9 and TRBJ2-3; 9 bases line up with TRBD2. In germline, CDR1 is SGDLS, CDR2 YYNGEE. V lost 4 bases and J lost 0; bases outside the gene matches: 3. The CDR3 covers 15 residues. The CDR3 spells CASSTSGRSTDTQYF. Here the CDR3 DNA reads TGTGCCAGCAGCACAAGCGGGAGGAGCACAGATACGCAGTATTTT.

A remark on this clonotype: A much larger clone differs by one base, so this may be a read error. The chain links TRBV12-3 or TRBV12-4 to TRBJ2-1; 11 bases map to TRBD2. V lost 7 bases and J lost 7; bases outside the gene matches: 12. This CDR3 is 16 amino acids long. The CDR3 sequence is CASKLLAGVDVNEQFF. CDR3 sequence (DNA): TGTGCCAGCAAATTACTAGCGGGAGTCGATGTGAATGAGCAGTTCTTC.

The rearrangement links TRBV19 to TRBJ1-3; perhaps TRBD1 as D (5 bases). Germline V gene lookup returns CDR1 LNHDA and CDR2 SQIVND (reference sequence). The CDR3 spans 16 residues. The V end lost 7 bases, the J end lost 0 bases, and 16 bases lay between the germline ends. The CDR3 DNA sequence: TGTGCCAGTAAAAGCCCAACAGGCCGCTCTGGAAACACCATATATTTT. This sequence encodes CASKSPTGRSGNTIYF. The variable domain in full, completed from reference TRBV19 and TRBJ1-3, reads DGGITQSPKYLFRKEGQNVTLSCEQNLNHDAMYWYRQDPGQGLRLIYYSQIVNDFQKGDIAEGYSVSREKKESFPLTVTSAQKNPTAFYLCASKSPTGRSGNTIYFGEGSWLTVV.

Worth noting for this clonotype: A much larger clone lies one base from this, so it may be a read error. The conserved phenylalanine or tryptophan normally closing the CDR3 is absent here, so this likely arose from a read error. This chain connects TRBV7-9 to TRBJ2-5, with D perhaps matching TRBD1 (7 bases). CDR3 length: 15 residues. Germline CDR1 is SEHNR and CDR2 is FQNEAQ (reference sequence). Trimming removed 3 bases at V and 1 base at J, with 12 bases between. The CDR3 loop reads CASSLAGGRQETQYC. DNA for the CDR3: TGTGCCAGCAGCTTGGCAGGGGGGCGCCAAGAGACCCAGTACTGC.

This sequence joins TRBV20-1 and TRBJ1-1; D gene unclear. The CDR3 is 14 amino acids. Trimming shortened V by 5 bases and J by 1 base, and 14 bases separated the two germline ends. Germline values: CDR1 DFQATT, CDR2 SNEGSKA (reference sequence). The CDR3 spells CSAFEGRENTEAFF. The DNA for the CDR3 is TGCAGTGCTTTCGAGGGTCGGGAGAACACTGAAGCTTTCTTT.

Only a few counts were recorded for this clonotype. The genes are TRBV6-1 and TRBJ1-2, with D unclear. Between the trimmed V and J ends, which lost 7 bases and 7 bases, there was a span of 10 bases. This CDR3 spans 11 amino acids. Germline V gene sequence: CDR1 MNHNS, CDR2 SASEGT. The CDR3 nucleotides read TGTGCCAGCATTAAGAGGGCTGGCTACACCTTC. This codes for CASIKRAGYTF.

This clonotype was detected only a few times. The chain uses TRBV29-1 and TRBJ1-4; TRBD1 matches 8 bases. The CDR3 runs 12 residues. The germline gives CDR1 SQVTM, CDR2 ANQGSEA. Losses at the gene ends were 4 bases for V and 6 bases for J; bases not matched to a gene: 1. CDR3 sequence reads: CSVAGGDEKLFF. In DNA form, the CDR3 reads TGCAGCGTTGCAGGGGGCGATGAAAAACTGTTTTTT. Looking up the rest from reference TRBV29-1 and TRBJ1-4 gives the full variable domain: SAVISQKPSRDICQRGTSLTIQCQVDSQVTMMFWYRQQPGQSLTLIATANQGSEATYESGFVIDKFPISRPNLTFSTLTVSNMSPEDSSIYLCSVAGGDEKLFFGSGTQLSVL.

This clonotype has at least ten counts. V is TRBV7-9 and J is TRBJ2-7; tentatively, D is TRBD1 or TRBD2 (5 bases each). Looked up from germline, CDR1 is SEHNR and CDR2 is FQNEAQ (reference sequence). With 5 bases removed from V and 1 base from J, the gap between germline ends came to 15 bases. This CDR3 is 15 amino acids long. For the CDR3, the DNA is TGTGCCAGCAGCCGCTGGCCTGAGGGGTCCTACGAGCAGTACTTC. The encoded protein is CASSRWPEGSYEQYF.

This sequence joins TRBV7-2 and TRBJ2-1; TRBD2 agrees at 8 bases. Per the germline V gene, CDR1 is SGHTA and CDR2 is FQGNSA. Trimming removed 6 bases from V and 3 bases from J; junction bases left unmatched: 10. This CDR3 comprises 16 residues. The CDR3 sequence is CASRSTLAAVYNEQFF. The DNA of the CDR3 is TGTGCCAGCAGATCCACACTAGCGGCCGTCTACAATGAGCAGTTCTTC.

The rearrangement joins TRBV18 to TRBJ2-1, with D maybe TRBD1 (6 bases). Trimming took 4 bases from V and 4 from J, leaving 14 bases between them. This CDR3 comprises 15 residues. The germline V gene encodes CDR1 KGHSH and CDR2 LQKENI. CDR3: CASSQQGKGYNEQFF. CDR3 bases: TGTGCCAGCTCACAACAGGGAAAGGGATACAATGAGCAGTTCTTC.

The chain recombines TRBV19 with TRBJ1-1; D ambiguous. The V and J ends lost 5 bases and 0 bases respectively, with 16 bases between them. Germline CDR1 reads LNHDA; CDR2 reads SQIVND (reference sequence). CDR3 length: 16 residues. CDR3 coding DNA: TGTGCCAGTAGTCGGGCGGAAAACACCTTGAACACTGAAGCTTTCTTT. As protein: CASSRAENTLNTEAFF.